The 27 T cell receptor beta chains in this list originate from one sample, sequenced in a study of blood T cell repertoires in COVID-19. Method: immunoSEQ multiplex PCR; TCRdb's copy keeps in-frame clones and lacks some. The sample records 150,000 to 200,000 clones, about 87% being singletons. The material sequenced was peripheral blood. The receptors shown here come from a woman between 18 and 30 years old who had recovered from COVID-19.

The chain has TRBV7-3 and TRBJ1-1; D possibly corresponds to TRBD1 (5 bases). The V end lost 3 bases, the J end lost 10 bases, and 12 bases lay between the germline ends. Germline-derived CDR1 and CDR2 are SGHTA and FQGTGA. The CDR3 is made up of 12 amino acids. In DNA, the CDR3 is TGTGCCAGCAGCTTGGTCGGGGGATCAGCTTTCTTT. It translates to CASSLVGGSAFF.

This clone has more than one count but fewer than ten. The gene calls are TRBV19 and TRBJ1-6, with 8 positions matching TRBD1. CDR1 and CDR2 (germline): LNHDA, SQIVND (reference sequence). The CDR3 extends over 13 amino acids. Trimming took 7 bases from V and 9 from J; bases not matched to a gene: 5. CDR3 sequence: CASTRDRSSPLHF. The CDR3 bases are TGTGCCAGTACCCGGGACAGGTCTTCACCCCTCCACTTT.

This sequence joins TRBV11-2 and TRBJ2-3, with D maybe TRBD2 (5 bases). The CDR3 totals 15 residues. Trimming took 4 bases from V and 1 from J, leaving 12 bases between them. Germline CDR1 SGHAT, CDR2 FQNNGV. This chain's CDR3 is CASSSDGLGTDTQYF. The CDR3 nucleotides are TGTGCCAGCAGCTCCGACGGACTGGGCACAGATACGCAGTATTTT.

The chain recombines TRBV5-6 with TRBJ1-2; tentatively, D is TRBD1 (6 bases). V shed 0 bases and J shed 3 bases, with 12 bases lying between them. The CDR3 has 15 residues. Looked up from germline, CDR1 is SGHDT and CDR2 is YYEEEE. CDR3 nucleotides: TGTGCCAGCAGCTTGGACAGGGAGTTTTACTATGGCTACACCTTC. This translates into CASSLDREFYYGYTF.

CDR3 sequence reads: CATSESTSGQETQYF. The CDR3 region has the DNA TGTGCCACCAGTGAGTCGACTAGCGGTCAAGAGACCCAGTACTTC. This chain uses TRBV24-1 with TRBJ2-5; 9 nucleotides match TRBD2. CDR3 length equals 15 residues. CDR1 is KGHDR and CDR2 is SFDVKD in the germline V gene. The V gene end was trimmed by 4 bases and the J gene end by 2 bases; junction bases not matched to a gene: 4.

The chain has TRBV5-4 and TRBJ2-5; 10 positions agree with TRBD2. The CDR3 is made up of 15 amino acids. Germline V gene data show CDR1 as SGHNT and CDR2 as YYREEE (reference sequence). The ends lost 3 bases at V and 5 bases at J; junction bases unmatched: 7. Here the CDR3 reads CASSSKREGRETQYF. CDR3 nucleotides: TGTGCCAGCAGCTCTAAGCGGGAGGGCCGCGAGACCCAGTACTTC.

Here the CDR3 reads CASSPGAGVIKNIQYF. The CDR3 DNA sequence: TGTGCCAGCTCACCAGGAGCGGGAGTGATCAAAAACATTCAGTACTTC. The V gene is TRBV18, the J gene TRBJ2-4, with 8 bases fitting TRBD2. V dropped 2 bases and J dropped 3; count of bases not matched to a gene: 6. The germline CDR1 and CDR2 sequences are KGHSH and LQKENI. The CDR3 runs 16 residues. The full variable domain, its missing parts supplied by reference TRBV18 and TRBJ2-4, is NAGVMQNPRHLVRRRGQEARLRCSPMKGHSHVYWYRQLPEEGLKFMVYLQKENIIDESGMPKERFSAEFPKEGPSILRIQQVVRGDSAAYFCASSPGAGVIKNIQYFGAGTRLSVL.

V gene TRBV19 combines with J gene TRBJ2-4, with D tentatively TRBD1 (5 bases). The CDR3 loop spans 10 amino acids. The V gene lost 7 bases and the J gene lost 10 bases, with 8 bases spanning the gap. The germline V gene has CDR1 LNHDA and CDR2 SQIVND (reference sequence). The CDR3 DNA reads as TGTGCCAGTATGGGGCCGATTCAGTACTTC. Amino acids: CASMGPIQYF.

The V call is TRBV5-1, the J call TRBJ2-1; 11 bases are a match to TRBD2. With V trimmed by 1 base and J by 9 bases, 12 bases remained unmatched. Germline values: CDR1 SGHRS, CDR2 YFSETQ. The CDR3 covers 17 residues. The CDR3 DNA follows: TGCGCCAGCAGCTTGCGGATAGCGGGGGGGGTATCTGGTGAGCAGTTCTTC. This sequence encodes CASSLRIAGGVSGEQFF.

The gene calls are TRBV9 and TRBJ2-6; tentatively, D is TRBD2 (5 bases). Germline V gene lookup returns CDR1 SGDLS and CDR2 YYNGEE. CDR3 size: 16 residues. The ends were cut back, 3 bases at V and 4 bases at J, with 14 bases in the middle. The CDR3 nucleotides are TGTGCCAGCAGCGCCCAGGTGTCGGGGGGGGCCAACGTCCTGACTTTC. Translating it yields CASSAQVSGGANVLTF.

The table lists this clone with a few counts. The chain carries TRBV12-3 or TRBV12-4 and TRBJ1-4; D ambiguous. The V end was cut by 5 bases, the J end by 10 bases, with 11 bases between. The CDR3 has 12 amino acids. CDR3 coding DNA: TGTGCCAGCAGTGCGGCGGTAGGAAAACTGTTTTTT. Its protein product is CASSAAVGKLFF.

The genes are TRBV7-3 and TRBJ2-2; a weak D match, TRBD1 (6 bases). The V end lost 5 bases, the J end lost 3 bases, and 16 bases lay between the germline ends. Germline CDR1 reads SGHTA; CDR2 reads FQGTGA. The CDR3 is 16 residues long. The CDR3 loop reads CASSPMRGIYTGELFF. CDR3 coding DNA: TGTGCCAGCAGCCCAATGAGGGGGATCTACACCGGGGAGCTGTTTTTT.

This chain links TRBV9 with TRBJ2-7, with 9 positions matching TRBD1. After removal of 4 bases from V and 6 bases from J, the junction contained 8 bases not matched to a gene. Germline assignment: CDR1 SGDLS and CDR2 YYNGEE. This CDR3 region has 14 residues. The CDR3 sequence is CASSFRDRVSEQYF. The CDR3 nucleotides read TGTGCCAGCAGCTTCCGGGACAGGGTCTCCGAGCAGTACTTC.

This clone was observed a single time. The chain joins TRBV9 to TRBJ1-2, with D tentatively TRBD1 (5 bases). V lost 0 bases to trimming and J lost 6 bases, with 12 bases between them. Germline V CDR1 and CDR2: SGDLS, YYNGEE. The CDR3 consists of 14 residues. CDR3 protein: CASSVAPEGDGYTF. The DNA of the CDR3 is TGTGCCAGCAGCGTAGCTCCGGAAGGGGATGGCTACACCTTC.

The chain couples TRBV11-2 to TRBJ1-2; weak D call: TRBD1 (6 bases). The V end lost 5 bases, the J end lost 0 bases, and 13 bases lay between the germline ends. This CDR3 has 15 residues. The germline V gene encodes CDR1 SGHAT and CDR2 FQNNGV. The CDR3, as DNA: TGTGCCAGCAGCGCGCCCCGGGACACTAACTATGGCTACACCTTC. Translating gives CASSAPRDTNYGYTF.

This chain links TRBV3-1 (or the pseudogene TRBV3-2) with TRBJ2-2, with TRBD2 matching 9 bases. The CDR3 totals 15 residues. Germline V CDR1 and CDR2: LGHDT, YNNKEL (reference sequence). V lost 4 bases to trimming and J lost 4 bases; unmatched junction nucleotides: 4. The chain's CDR3 is CASSLGGGVTGELFF. CDR3 nucleotide sequence: TGTGCCAGCAGCCTTGGCGGGGGGGTCACCGGGGAGCTGTTTTTT.

The chain combines TRBV5-4 with TRBJ2-5; a possible D gene is TRBD2 (7 bases). V lost 1 base and J 5 bases, leaving 18 bases between the germline ends. This CDR3 is built from 16 residues. The V gene's germline CDR1 is SGHNT and CDR2 YYREEE (reference sequence). CDR3 sequence (DNA): TGTGCCAGCAGCTTGTCAATGGGGGGGCTGACGGAGACCCAGTACTTC. It codes for CASSLSMGGLTETQYF.

This clone occurred a few times. J is TRBJ2-1 and V is TRBV6-1, with 7 positions matching TRBD1. The germline gives CDR1 MNHNS, CDR2 SASEGT. The CDR3 is 15 amino acids. The J segment lost 7 bases and the V segment lost 1 base, leaving 7 bases of the junction unmatched. Written as DNA, the CDR3 is TGTGCCAGCAGTGAAGGAACAGGGGCCCATAATGAGCAGTTCTTC. This gives the protein CASSEGTGAHNEQFF.

CDR3 sequence: CASSYPASPEQYV. Here the CDR3 DNA reads TGTGCCAGCAGTTACCCGGCTAGCCCCGAGCAGTACGTC. V and J are TRBV6-2 or TRBV6-3 and TRBJ2-7, with a possible D match to TRBD2 (5 bases). The V gene lost 2 bases and the J gene lost 6 bases, with 11 bases spanning the gap. The CDR3 covers 13 residues. Per germline, CDR1 MNHEY and CDR2 SVGEGT.

V and J are TRBV27 and TRBJ2-3; D is perhaps TRBD2 (5 bases). This CDR3 region has 15 residues. The V and J ends lost 3 bases and 4 bases respectively, with 14 bases between them. The germline V gene has CDR1 MNHEY and CDR2 SMNVEV (reference sequence). This CDR3 is CASSFLARSSDTQYF. The CDR3 DNA sequence: TGTGCCAGCAGTTTCCTAGCACGCAGCTCAGATACGCAGTATTTT.

The genes are TRBV7-3 and TRBJ2-3; a possible D gene is TRBD2 (5 bases). The V end lost 4 bases, the J end lost 4 bases, and 15 bases lay between the germline ends. Germline-derived CDR1 and CDR2 are SGHTA and FQGTGA. This CDR3 is built from 15 residues. Here the CDR3 DNA reads TGTGCCAGCAGCTCCGACTACGCCCCCCCAGATACGCAGTATTTT. Amino acid sequence: CASSSDYAPPDTQYF.

The chain recombines TRBV5-8 with TRBJ1-4; 9 bases line up with TRBD1. The V and J ends lost 2 bases and 7 bases, in that order; junction bases with no gene match: 9. Germline V CDR1 and CDR2: SGHTS, YDEGEE. This CDR3 is 16 amino acids long. The CDR3 is CASSFGNRGRGEKLFF. In DNA form, the CDR3 reads TGTGCCAGCAGCTTCGGTAACAGGGGGCGCGGTGAAAAACTGTTTTTT. Full variable domain (remainder filled in from reference TRBV5-8 and TRBJ1-4): EAGVTQSPTHLIKTRGQQATLRCSPISGHTSVYWYQQALGLGLQFLLWYDEGEERNRGNFPPRFSGRQFPNYSSELNVNALELEDSALYLCASSFGNRGRGEKLFFGSGTQLSVL.

This chain connects TRBV3-1 (or the pseudogene TRBV3-2) to TRBJ1-5; D may be TRBD1 (5 bases). Germline values: CDR1 LGHDT, CDR2 YNNKEL (reference sequence). V lost 1 base to trimming and J lost 4 bases, with 11 bases between them. The CDR3 is 15 amino acids. CDR3 residues: CASSQGRVRNQPQHF. CDR3 DNA: TGTGCCAGCAGCCAAGGCAGGGTTAGGAATCAGCCCCAGCATTTT.

This rearrangement joins TRBV4-1 to TRBJ2-2; D perhaps matches TRBD2 (6 bases). The CDR3 contains 15 residues. V was cut by 1 base and J by 8 bases, with 14 bases left in between. Germline V CDR1 and CDR2: MGHRA, YSYEKL. In nucleotides, the CDR3 is TGCGCCAGCAGCCAAGTCGGAGGGCCCAGAGGGGAGCTGTTTTTT. Protein: CASSQVGGPRGELFF.

The rearrangement joins TRBV4-2 to TRBJ1-1; 9 positions match TRBD1. The CDR3 extends over 14 amino acids. V lost 5 bases, J lost 3 bases, and 4 bases stayed unmatched. From germline, CDR1 is LGHNA and CDR2 YNFKEQ. The CDR3 region is CASSGTGWDTEAFF. DNA for the CDR3: TGTGCCAGCAGCGGGACAGGGTGGGACACTGAAGCTTTCTTT.

The chain links TRBV19 to TRBJ2-1; 14 nucleotides match TRBD2. Germline V gene sequence: CDR1 LNHDA, CDR2 SQIVND (reference sequence). V gave up 4 bases and J gave up 0 bases; unmatched junction bases: 5. CDR3 size: 18 residues. CDR3 bases: TGTGCCAGTAGTAGCCGGACTAGCGGGAGGATCTCCTACAATGAGCAGTTCTTC. Residues: CASSSRTSGRISYNEQFF.

The genes are TRBV24-1 and TRBJ2-5, with a weak D call TRBD2 (7 bases). This CDR3 spans 15 amino acids. Trimming left V 3 bases short and J 7 bases short, with 17 bases between. The germline V gene encodes CDR1 KGHDR and CDR2 SFDVKD. In DNA, the CDR3 is TGTGCCACCAGTGATCCCCTAGAGAGGGGGGGGACCCAGTACTTC. As protein: CATSDPLERGGTQYF.